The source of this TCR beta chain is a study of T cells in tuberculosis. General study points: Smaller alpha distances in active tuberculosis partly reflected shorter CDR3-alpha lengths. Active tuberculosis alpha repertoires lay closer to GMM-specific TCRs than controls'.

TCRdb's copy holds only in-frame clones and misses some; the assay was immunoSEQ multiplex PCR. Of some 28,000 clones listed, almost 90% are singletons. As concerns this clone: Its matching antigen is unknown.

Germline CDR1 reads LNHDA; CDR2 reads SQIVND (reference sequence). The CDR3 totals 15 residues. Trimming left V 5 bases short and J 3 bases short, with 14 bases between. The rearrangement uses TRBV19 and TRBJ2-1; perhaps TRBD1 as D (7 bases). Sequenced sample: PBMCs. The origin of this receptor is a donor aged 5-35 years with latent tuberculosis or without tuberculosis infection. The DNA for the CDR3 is TGTGCCAGTAGTCCTAGGGGGGACAGCTACAATGAGCAGTTCTTC. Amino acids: CASSPRGDSYNEQFF.